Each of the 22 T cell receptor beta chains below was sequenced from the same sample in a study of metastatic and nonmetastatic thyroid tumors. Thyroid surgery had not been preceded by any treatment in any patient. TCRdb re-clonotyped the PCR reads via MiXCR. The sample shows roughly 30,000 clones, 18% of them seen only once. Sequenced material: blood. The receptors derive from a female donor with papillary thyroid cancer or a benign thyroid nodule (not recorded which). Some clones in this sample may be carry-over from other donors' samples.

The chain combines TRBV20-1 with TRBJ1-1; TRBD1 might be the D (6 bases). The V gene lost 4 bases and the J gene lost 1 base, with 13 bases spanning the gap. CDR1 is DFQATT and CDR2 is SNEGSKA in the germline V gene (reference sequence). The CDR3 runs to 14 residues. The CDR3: CSAIPQGENTEAFF. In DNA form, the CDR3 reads TGCAGTGCTATACCACAGGGTGAGAACACTGAAGCTTTCTTT.

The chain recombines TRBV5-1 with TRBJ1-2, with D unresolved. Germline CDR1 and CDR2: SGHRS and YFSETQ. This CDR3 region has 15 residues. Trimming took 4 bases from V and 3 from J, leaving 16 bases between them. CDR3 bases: TGCGCCAGCAGCCCCTCTGTGACGGCTTACTATGGCTACACCTTC. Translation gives CASSPSVTAYYGYTF.

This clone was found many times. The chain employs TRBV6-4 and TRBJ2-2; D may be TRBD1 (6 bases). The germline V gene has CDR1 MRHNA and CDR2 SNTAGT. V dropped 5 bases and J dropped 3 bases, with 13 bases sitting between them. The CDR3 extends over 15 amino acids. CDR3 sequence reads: CASSQQGRDTGELFF. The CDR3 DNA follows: TGTGCCAGCAGTCAACAGGGTAGGGACACCGGGGAGCTGTTTTTT.

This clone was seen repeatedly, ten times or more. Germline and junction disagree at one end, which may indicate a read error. In DNA, the CDR3 is TGCGCCAGCAGCCAAGAATCGGGGTTCGCTAATGAAGAACTGTTTTTT. Protein sequence: CASSQESGFANEELFF. V gene TRBV4-1 combines with J gene TRBJ1-4; D not resolved. Germline V CDR1 and CDR2: MGHRA, YSYEKL. The CDR3 loop spans 16 amino acids.

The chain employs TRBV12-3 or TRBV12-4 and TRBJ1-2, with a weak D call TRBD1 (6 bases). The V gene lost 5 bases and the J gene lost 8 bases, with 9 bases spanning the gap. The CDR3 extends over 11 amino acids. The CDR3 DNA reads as TGTGCCAGCAGTGCCAGGGGCGGCTACACCTTC. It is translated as CASSARGGYTF.

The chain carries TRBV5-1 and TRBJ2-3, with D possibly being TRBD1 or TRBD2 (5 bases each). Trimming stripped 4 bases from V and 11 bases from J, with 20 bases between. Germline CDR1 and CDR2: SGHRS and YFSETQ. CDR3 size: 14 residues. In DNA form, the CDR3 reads TGCGCCAGCAGCATCCGGGACGGCCCCTACGAGCAGTATTTT. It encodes CASSIRDGPYEQYF. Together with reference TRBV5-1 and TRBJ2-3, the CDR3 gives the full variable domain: KAGVTQTPRYLIKTRGQQVTLSCSPISGHRSVSWYQQTPGQGLQFLFEYFSETQRNKGNFPGRFSGRQFSNSRSEMNVSTLELGDSALYLCASSIRDGPYEQYFGPGTRLTVL.

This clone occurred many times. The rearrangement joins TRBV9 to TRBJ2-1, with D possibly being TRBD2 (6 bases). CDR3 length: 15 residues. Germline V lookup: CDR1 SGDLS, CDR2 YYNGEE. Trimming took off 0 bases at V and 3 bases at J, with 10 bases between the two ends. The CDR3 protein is CASSVGSGDYNEQFF. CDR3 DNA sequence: TGTGCCAGCAGCGTAGGATCGGGGGACTACAATGAGCAGTTCTTC.

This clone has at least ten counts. As DNA, the CDR3 is TGTGCCAGCAGTTACACACAGGGGGACGATGAGACCCAGTACTTC. It translates to CASSYTQGDDETQYF. The rearrangement joins TRBV6-5 to TRBJ2-5; TRBD1 agrees at 8 bases. CDR1 and CDR2 from the germline V gene are MNHEY and SVGAGI. The CDR3 loop spans 15 amino acids. The trim removed 2 bases at V and 5 bases at J, leaving 7 bases unmatched.

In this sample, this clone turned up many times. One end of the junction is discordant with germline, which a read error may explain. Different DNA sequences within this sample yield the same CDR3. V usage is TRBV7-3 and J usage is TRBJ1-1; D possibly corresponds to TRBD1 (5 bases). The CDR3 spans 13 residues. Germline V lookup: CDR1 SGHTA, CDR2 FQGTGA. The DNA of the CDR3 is TGTGCCAGCAGCCTAACAGGAAACACTGAAGCTTTCTTT. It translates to CASSLTGNTEAFF.

The CDR3 sequence: CSPHSGTGGLNEQFF. The CDR3 DNA follows: TGCAGTCCCCACTCGGGGACAGGGGGACTCAATGAGCAGTTCTTC. This chain uses TRBV20-1 with TRBJ2-1, with 11 bases matching TRBD1. The germline gives CDR1 DFQATT, CDR2 SNEGSKA (reference sequence). CDR3 length equals 15 residues. Unmatched junction bases numbered 12, after V lost 8 bases and J lost 6 bases.

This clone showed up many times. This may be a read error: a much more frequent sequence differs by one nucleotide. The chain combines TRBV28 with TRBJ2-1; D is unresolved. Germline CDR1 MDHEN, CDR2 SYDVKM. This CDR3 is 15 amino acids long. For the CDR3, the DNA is TGTACCAGCAGTTTACTGCAAGGCGGTTCCAATGAGCAGTTCTTC. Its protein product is CTSSLLQGGSNEQFF.

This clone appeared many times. The DNA for the CDR3 is TGCGCCAGCAGCCAAAACGTACTAGCGGGAGTGAGAGAGCAGTTCTTC. Translation gives CASSQNVLAGVREQFF. The chain recombines TRBV4-1 with TRBJ2-1; 11 bases agree with TRBD2. V was clipped by 2 bases and J by 10 bases; unmatched bases: 10. This CDR3 is built from 16 residues. In germline, CDR1 is MGHRA, CDR2 YSYEKL.

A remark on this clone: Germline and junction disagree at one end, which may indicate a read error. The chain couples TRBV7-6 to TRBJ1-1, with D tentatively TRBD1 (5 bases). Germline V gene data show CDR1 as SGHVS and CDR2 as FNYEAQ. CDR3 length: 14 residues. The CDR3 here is CASILGAGNTEAFF. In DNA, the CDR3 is TGTGCCAGCATCTTAGGGGCAGGTAACACTGAAGCTTTCTTT.

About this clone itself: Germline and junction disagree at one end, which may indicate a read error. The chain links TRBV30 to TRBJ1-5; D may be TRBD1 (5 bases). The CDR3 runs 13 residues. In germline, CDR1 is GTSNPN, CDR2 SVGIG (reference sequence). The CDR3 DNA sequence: TGTGCCTGGAGTCCACAGGTTAGTCAGCCCCATCATTTT. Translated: CAWSPQVSQPHHF.

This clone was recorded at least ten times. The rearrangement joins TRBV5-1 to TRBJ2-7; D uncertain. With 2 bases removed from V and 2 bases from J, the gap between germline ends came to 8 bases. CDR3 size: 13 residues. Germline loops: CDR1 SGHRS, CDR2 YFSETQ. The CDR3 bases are TGCGCCAGCAGCTTAGACTCAACCTACGAGCAGTACTTC. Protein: CASSLDSTYEQYF. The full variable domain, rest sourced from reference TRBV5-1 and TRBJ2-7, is KAGVTQTPRYLIKTRGQQVTLSCSPISGHRSVSWYQQTPGQGLQFLFEYFSETQRNKGNFPGRFSGRQFSNSRSEMNVSTLELGDSALYLCASSLDSTYEQYFGPGTRLTVT.

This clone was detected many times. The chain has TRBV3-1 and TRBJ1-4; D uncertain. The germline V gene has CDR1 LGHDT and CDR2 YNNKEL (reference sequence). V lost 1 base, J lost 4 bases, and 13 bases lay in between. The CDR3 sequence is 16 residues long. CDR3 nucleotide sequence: TGTGCCAGCAGCCAAGGGCCTAGCGAGTTTAATGAAAAACTGTTTTTT. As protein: CASSQGPSEFNEKLFF. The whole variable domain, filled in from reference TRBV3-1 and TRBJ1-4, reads DTAVSQTPKYLVTQMGNDKSIKCEQNLGHDTMYWYKQDSKKFLKIMFSYNNKELIINETVPNRFSPKSPDKAHLNLHINSLELGDSAVYFCASSQGPSEFNEKLFFGSGTQLSVL.

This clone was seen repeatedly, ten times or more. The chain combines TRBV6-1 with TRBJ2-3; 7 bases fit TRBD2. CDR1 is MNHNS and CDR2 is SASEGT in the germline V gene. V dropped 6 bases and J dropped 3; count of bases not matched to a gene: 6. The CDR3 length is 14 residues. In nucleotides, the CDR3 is TGTGCCAGCAGGGGAGGGGTCGTAACAGATACGCAGTATTTT. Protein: CASRGGVVTDTQYF.

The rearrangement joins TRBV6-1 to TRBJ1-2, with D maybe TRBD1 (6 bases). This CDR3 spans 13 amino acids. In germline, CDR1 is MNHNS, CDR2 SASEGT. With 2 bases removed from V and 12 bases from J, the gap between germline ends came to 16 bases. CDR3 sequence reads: CASSENRDNCHTF. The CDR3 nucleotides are TGTGCCAGCAGTGAAAACAGGGATAATTGCCACACCTTC.

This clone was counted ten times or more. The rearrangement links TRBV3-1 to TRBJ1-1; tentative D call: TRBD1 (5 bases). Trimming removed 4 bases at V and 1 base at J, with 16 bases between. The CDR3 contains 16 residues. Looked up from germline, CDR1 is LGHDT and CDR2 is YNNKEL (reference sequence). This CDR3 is CASSPPPGGGNTEAFF. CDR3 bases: TGTGCCAGCAGCCCCCCTCCGGGGGGTGGGAACACTGAAGCTTTCTTT. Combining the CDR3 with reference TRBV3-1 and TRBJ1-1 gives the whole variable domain DTAVSQTPKYLVTQMGNDKSIKCEQNLGHDTMYWYKQDSKKFLKIMFSYNNKELIINETVPNRFSPKSPDKAHLNLHINSLELGDSAVYFCASSPPPGGGNTEAFFGQGTRLTVV.

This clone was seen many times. CDR3 protein: CASSYLRSGLPDTQYF. In DNA form, the CDR3 reads TGTGCCAGCAGTTATTTGAGGTCAGGGTTGCCAGATACGCAGTATTTT. The chain carries TRBV6-6 and TRBJ2-3, with a weak D call TRBD1 (5 bases). The length of the CDR3 is 16 residues. V was pared by 3 bases and J by 4 bases, with 17 bases between. Germline V gene sequence: CDR1 MNHNY, CDR2 SVGAGI (reference sequence).

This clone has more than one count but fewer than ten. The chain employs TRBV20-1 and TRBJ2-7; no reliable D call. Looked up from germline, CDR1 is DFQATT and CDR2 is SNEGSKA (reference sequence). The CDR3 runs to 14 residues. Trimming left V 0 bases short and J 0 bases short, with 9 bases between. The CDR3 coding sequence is TGCAGTGCTAGAGATAGGCGGATCTCCTACGAGCAGTACTTC. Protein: CSARDRRISYEQYF.

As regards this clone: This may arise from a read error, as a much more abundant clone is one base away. The CDR3 reads CASSLQVFTYNGQFF. The DNA of the CDR3 is TGCGCCAGCAGCTTGCAGGTTTTCACCTACAATGGGCAGTTCTTC. The chain employs TRBV5-1 and TRBJ2-1, with D unclear. The CDR3 spans 15 residues. Germline V lookup: CDR1 SGHRS, CDR2 YFSETQ.